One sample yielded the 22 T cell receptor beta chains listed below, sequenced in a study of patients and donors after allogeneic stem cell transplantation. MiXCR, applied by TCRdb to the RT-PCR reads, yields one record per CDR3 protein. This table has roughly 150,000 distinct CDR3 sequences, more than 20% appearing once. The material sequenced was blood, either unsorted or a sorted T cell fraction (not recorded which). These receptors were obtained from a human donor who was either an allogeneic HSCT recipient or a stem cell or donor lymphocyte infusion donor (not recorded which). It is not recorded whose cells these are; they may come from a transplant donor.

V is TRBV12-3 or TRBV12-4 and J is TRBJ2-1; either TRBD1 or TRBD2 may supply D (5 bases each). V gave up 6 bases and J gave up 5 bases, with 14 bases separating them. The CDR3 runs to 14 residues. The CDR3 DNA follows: TGTGCCAGCAGCCCCGGGACGGTAGACAATGAGCAGTTCTTC. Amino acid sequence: CASSPGTVDNEQFF.

In DNA, the CDR3 is TGCGCCAGCAGCCAAGAAACCTTCAGCCCCACCGGGGAGCTGTTTTTT. This codes for CASSQETFSPTGELFF. The V call is TRBV4-3, the J call TRBJ2-2, with D unclear. This CDR3 is built from 16 residues. Germline assignment: CDR1 LGHNA and CDR2 YSLEER. The V and J ends lost 0 bases and 4 bases respectively, with 12 bases between them.

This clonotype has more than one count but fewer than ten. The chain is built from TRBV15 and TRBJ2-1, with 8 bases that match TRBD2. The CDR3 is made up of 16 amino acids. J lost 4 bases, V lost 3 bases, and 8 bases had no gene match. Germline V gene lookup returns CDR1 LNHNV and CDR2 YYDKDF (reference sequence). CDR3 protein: CATSSGLAVTYNEQFF. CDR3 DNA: TGTGCCACCAGCAGCGGACTAGCCGTGACTTACAATGAGCAGTTCTTC.

The CDR3 region is CSAKVVREQYF. The CDR3 DNA is TGCAGTGCTAAGGTAGTCAGGGAGCAGTACTTC. The rearrangement uses TRBV20-1 and TRBJ2-7; D unclear. The CDR3 is 11 residues long. V gave up 4 bases and J gave up 7 bases, with 11 bases separating them. Germline CDR1 and CDR2: DFQATT and SNEGSKA (reference sequence).

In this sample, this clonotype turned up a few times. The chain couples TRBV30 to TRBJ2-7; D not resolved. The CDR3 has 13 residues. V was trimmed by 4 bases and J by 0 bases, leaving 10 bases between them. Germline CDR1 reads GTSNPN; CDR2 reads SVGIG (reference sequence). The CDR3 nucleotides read TGTGCCTGGATTGGTCAGTTCTCCTACGAGCAGTACTTC. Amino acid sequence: CAWIGQFSYEQYF.

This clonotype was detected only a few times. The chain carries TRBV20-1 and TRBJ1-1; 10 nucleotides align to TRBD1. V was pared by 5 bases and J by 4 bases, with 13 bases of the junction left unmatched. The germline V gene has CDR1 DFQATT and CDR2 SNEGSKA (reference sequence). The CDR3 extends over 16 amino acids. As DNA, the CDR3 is TGCAGTGCTGGTTTGACAGGGGGCGCGGATTTCACTGAAGCTTTCTTT. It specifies CSAGLTGGADFTEAFF.

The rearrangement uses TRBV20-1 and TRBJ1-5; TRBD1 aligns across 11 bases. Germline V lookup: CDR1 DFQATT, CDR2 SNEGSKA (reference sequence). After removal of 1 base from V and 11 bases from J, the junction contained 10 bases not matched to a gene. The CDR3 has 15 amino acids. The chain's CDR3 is CSARAGTGGWKAQHF. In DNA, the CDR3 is TGCAGTGCTAGAGCCGGGACAGGGGGTTGGAAGGCCCAGCATTTT.

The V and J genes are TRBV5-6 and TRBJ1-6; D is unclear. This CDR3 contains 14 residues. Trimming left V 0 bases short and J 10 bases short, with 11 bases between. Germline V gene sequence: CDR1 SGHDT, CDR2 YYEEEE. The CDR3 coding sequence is TGTGCCAGCAGCTTGGGTGTCGGGGAGTCACCCCTCCACTTT. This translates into CASSLGVGESPLHF.

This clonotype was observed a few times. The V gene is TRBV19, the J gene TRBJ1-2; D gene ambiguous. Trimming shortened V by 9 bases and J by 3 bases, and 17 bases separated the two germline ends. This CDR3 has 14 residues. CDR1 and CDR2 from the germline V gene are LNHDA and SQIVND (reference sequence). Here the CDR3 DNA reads TGTGCCAGCTACGCAAGAGAAGCTTACTATGGCTACACCTTC. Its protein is CASYAREAYYGYTF.

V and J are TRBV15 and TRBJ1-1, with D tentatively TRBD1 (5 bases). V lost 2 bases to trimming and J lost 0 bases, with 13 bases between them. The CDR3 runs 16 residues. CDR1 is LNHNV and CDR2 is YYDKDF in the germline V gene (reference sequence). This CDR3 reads CATSRPPGQVNTEAFF. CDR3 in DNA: TGTGCCACCAGCAGACCGCCTGGACAAGTGAACACTGAAGCTTTCTTT. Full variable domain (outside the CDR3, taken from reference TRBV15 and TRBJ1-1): DAMVIQNPRYQVTQFGKPVTLSCSQTLNHNVMYWYQQKSSQAPKLLFHYYDKDFNNEADTPDNFQSRRPNTSFCFLDIRSPGLGDTAMYLCATSRPPGQVNTEAFFGQGTRLTVV.

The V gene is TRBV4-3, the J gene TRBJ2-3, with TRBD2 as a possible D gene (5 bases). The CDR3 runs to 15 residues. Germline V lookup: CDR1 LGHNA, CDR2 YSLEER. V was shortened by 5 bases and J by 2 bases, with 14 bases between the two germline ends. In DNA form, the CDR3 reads TGCGCCAGCAGCTCCTTCCAACGGGACACAGATACGCAGTATTTT. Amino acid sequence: CASSSFQRDTDTQYF.

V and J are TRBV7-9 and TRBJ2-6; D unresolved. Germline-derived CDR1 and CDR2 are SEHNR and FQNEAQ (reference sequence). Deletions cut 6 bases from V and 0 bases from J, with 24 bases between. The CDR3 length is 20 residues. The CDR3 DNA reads TGTGCCAGCAGTATCCGGCCCCTAGGCAGCCTGTACTCTGGGGCCAACGTCCTGACTTTC. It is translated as CASSIRPLGSLYSGANVLTF.

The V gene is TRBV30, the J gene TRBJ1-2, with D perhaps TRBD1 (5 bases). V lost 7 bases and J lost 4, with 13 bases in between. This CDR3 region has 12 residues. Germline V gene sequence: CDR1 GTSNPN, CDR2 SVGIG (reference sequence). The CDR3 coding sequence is TGTGCCTCTGGGGAGGGGCTCTATGGCTACACCTTC. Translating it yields CASGEGLYGYTF.

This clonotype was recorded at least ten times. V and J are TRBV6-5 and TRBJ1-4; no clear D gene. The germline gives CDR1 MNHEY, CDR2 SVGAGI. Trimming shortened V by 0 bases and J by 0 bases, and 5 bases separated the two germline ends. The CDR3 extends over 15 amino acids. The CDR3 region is CASSYSTATNEKLFF. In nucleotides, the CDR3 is TGTGCCAGCAGTTACTCTACAGCAACTAATGAAAAACTGTTTTTT.

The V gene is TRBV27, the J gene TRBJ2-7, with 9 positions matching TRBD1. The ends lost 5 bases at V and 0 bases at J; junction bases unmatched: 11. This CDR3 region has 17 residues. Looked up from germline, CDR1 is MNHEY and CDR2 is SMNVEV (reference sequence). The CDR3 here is CASSPAGWDRDSYEQYF. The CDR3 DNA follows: TGTGCCAGCAGTCCTGCCGGTTGGGACAGGGACTCCTACGAGCAGTACTTC.

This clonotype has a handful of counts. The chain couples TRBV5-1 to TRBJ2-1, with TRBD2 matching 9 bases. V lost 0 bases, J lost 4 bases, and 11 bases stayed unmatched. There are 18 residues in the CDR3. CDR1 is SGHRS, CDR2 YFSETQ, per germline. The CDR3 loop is CASSLVASGAINYNEQFF. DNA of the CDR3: TGCGCCAGCAGCTTGGTGGCTAGCGGGGCCATAAATTACAATGAGCAGTTCTTC.

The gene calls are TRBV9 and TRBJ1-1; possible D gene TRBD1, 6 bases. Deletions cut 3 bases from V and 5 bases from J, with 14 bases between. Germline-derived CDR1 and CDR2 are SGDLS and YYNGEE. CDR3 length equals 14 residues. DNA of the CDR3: TGTGCCAGCAGCGCAACAGGGTTTGGTACTGAAGCTTTCTTT. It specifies CASSATGFGTEAFF.

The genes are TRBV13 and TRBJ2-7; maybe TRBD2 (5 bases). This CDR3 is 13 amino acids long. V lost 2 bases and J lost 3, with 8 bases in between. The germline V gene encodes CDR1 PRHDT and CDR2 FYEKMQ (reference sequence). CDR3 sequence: CASSLHGVYEQYF. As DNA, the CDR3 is TGTGCCAGCAGCTTACACGGGGTCTACGAGCAGTACTTC. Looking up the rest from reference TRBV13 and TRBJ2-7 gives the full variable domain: AAGVIQSPRHLIKEKRETATLKCYPIPRHDTVYWYQQGPGQDPQFLISFYEKMQSDKGSIPDRFSAQQFSDYHSELNMSSLELGDSALYFCASSLHGVYEQYFGPGTRLTVT.

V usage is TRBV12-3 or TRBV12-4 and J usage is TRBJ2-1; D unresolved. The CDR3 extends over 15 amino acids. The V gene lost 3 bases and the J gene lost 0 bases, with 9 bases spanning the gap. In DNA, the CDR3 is TGTGCCAGCAGTTTCTTTGTCCACTCCTACAATGAGCAGTTCTTC. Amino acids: CASSFFVHSYNEQFF.

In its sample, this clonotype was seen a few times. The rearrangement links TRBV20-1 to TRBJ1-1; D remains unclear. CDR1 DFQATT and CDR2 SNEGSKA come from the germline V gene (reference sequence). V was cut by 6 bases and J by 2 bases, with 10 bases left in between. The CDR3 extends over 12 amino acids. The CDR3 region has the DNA TGCAGTGCCATGGAAATCAACACTGAAGCTTTCTTT. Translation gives CSAMEINTEAFF.

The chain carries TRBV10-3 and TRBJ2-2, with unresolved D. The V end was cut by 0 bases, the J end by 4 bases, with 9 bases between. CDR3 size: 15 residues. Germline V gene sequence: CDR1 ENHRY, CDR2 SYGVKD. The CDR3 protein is CAISESVHITGELFF. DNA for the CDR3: TGTGCCATCAGTGAGTCGGTACACATCACCGGGGAGCTGTTTTTT.

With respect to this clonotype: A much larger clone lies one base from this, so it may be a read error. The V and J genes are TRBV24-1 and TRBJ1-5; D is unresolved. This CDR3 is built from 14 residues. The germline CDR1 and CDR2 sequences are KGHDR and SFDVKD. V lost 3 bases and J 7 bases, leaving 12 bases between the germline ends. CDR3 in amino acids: CATSDEGPRQPQHF. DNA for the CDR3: TGTGCCACCAGTGATGAAGGGCCGAGACAGCCCCAGCATTTT.